These T cell receptor beta chains were read from a single sample in a study of cytomegalovirus exposure and HLA in healthy donors. Sequencing used immunoSEQ multiplex PCR; TCRdb keeps in-frame clones, though not all of them. This table holds 130,000 to 150,000 clones. The sequencing sample was made of PBMCs. These TCRs come from a male donor in good health and CMV-seronegative. Both conserved end residues are part of each CDR3. D genes are given only for firm matches.

length: 13; V: TRBV11-2; J: TRBJ1-6; D: .; DNA: TGTGCCAGCAGCCTCGAGGTAGGATCACCCCTCCACTTT; CDR3: CASSLEVGSPLHF
length: 14; V: TRBV19; J: TRBJ2-7; D: TRBD2; DNA: TGTGCCAGTAGTCTGTTAGCGGGGGCTCTCGAGCAGTACTTC; CDR3: CASSLLAGALEQYF
length: 14; V: TRBV25-1; J: TRBJ2-3; D: .; DNA: TGTGCCAGCAGTGAACGACAGAACACAGATACGCAGTATTTT; CDR3: CASSERQNTDTQYF
length: 15; V: TRBV9; J: TRBJ1-1; D: .; DNA: TGTGCCAGCAGCGTAGGAGGGTTATTGAACACTGAAGCTTTCTTT; CDR3: CASSVGGLLNTEAFF
length: 14; V: TRBV9; J: TRBJ2-2; D: TRBD1; DNA: TGTGCCAGCAGCGGGACAGGGGGCTCCGGGGAGCTGTTTTTT; CDR3: CASSGTGGSGELFF
length: 14; V: TRBV7-9; J: TRBJ2-7; D: .; DNA: TGTGCCAGCAGCTTAGGTTGGGGAGCGGACGAGCAGTACTTC; CDR3: CASSLGWGADEQYF
length: 14; V: TRBV10-1; J: TRBJ2-3; D: TRBD2; DNA: TGCGCCAGCAGTGAATCTAAGCGGGAGTTGACGCAGTATTTT; CDR3: CASSESKRELTQYF
length: 17; V: TRBV5-1; J: TRBJ2-2; D: TRBD1; DNA: TGCGCCAGCAGCTTGAAGTCCGGGACAGCAAGGACCGGGGAGCTGTTTTTT; CDR3: CASSLKSGTARTGELFF
length: 14; V: TRBV9; J: TRBJ1-6; D: TRBD1; DNA: TGTGCCAGCAGCATACAGGGGGCGAATTCACCCCTCCACTTT; CDR3: CASSIQGANSPLHF
length: 14; V: TRBV30; J: TRBJ1-1; D: TRBD1; DNA: TGTGCCTGGAGTACCGGGACAGGTGACACTGAAGCTTTCTTT; CDR3: CAWSTGTGDTEAFF
length: 11; V: TRBV6-5; J: TRBJ2-1; D: .; DNA: TGTGCCAGCAGTTACGGGCGTGAGCAGTTCTTC; CDR3: CASSYGREQFF
length: 14; V: TRBV9; J: TRBJ1-2; D: .; DNA: TGTGCCAGCAGCGTCCTCCTACAGGGTCAAGGCTACACCTTC; CDR3: CASSVLLQGQGYTF
length: 13; V: TRBV6-5; J: TRBJ1-5; D: .; DNA: TGTGCCAGCAGCCGGACAGTTGGTCAGCCCCAGCATTTT; CDR3: CASSRTVGQPQHF
length: 14; V: TRBV5-4; J: TRBJ1-5; D: TRBD1; DNA: TGTGCCAGCAGCTATCAGGGGGCGAGACAGCCCCAGCATTTT; CDR3: CASSYQGARQPQHF
length: 13; V: TRBV2; J: TRBJ2-1; D: TRBD1; DNA: TGTGCCAGCAGGGGGGACAGGAACAATGAGCAGTTCTTC; CDR3: CASRGDRNNEQFF
length: 13; V: TRBV6-1; J: TRBJ2-7; D: TRBD1; DNA: TGTGCCAGCAGCTTGACAGGGTCTGGCGAGCAGTACTTC; CDR3: CASSLTGSGEQYF
length: 13; V: TRBV30; J: TRBJ1-1; D: .; DNA: TGTGCCTGGAGGGCCACCCAGAACACTGAAGCTTTCTTT; CDR3: CAWRATQNTEAFF
length: 14; V: TRBV2; J: TRBJ1-5; D: .; DNA: TGTGCCAGCAGTGAAGGCAGGGGCGGCCAGCCCCAGCATTTT; CDR3: CASSEGRGGQPQHF
length: 13; V: TRBV11-2; J: TRBJ1-1; D: .; DNA: TGTGCCAGCAGCTCAGGGATTAACACTGAAGCTTTCTTT; CDR3: CASSSGINTEAFF
length: 16; V: TRBV5-6; J: TRBJ2-6; D: .; DNA: TGTGCCAGCAGCTTGAACATCGGCGCGGTGGCCAACGTCCTGACTTTC; CDR3: CASSLNIGAVANVLTF
length: 13; V: TRBV30; J: TRBJ2-1; D: .; DNA: TGTGCCTGGAGCCGGACAGCGGACAATGAGCAGTTCTTC; CDR3: CAWSRTADNEQFF
length: 13; V: TRBV7-9; J: TRBJ1-2; D: .; DNA: TGTGCCAGCAGCTCGACAGCTTCCTATGGCTACACCTTC; CDR3: CASSSTASYGYTF
length: 11; V: TRBV15; J: TRBJ1-2; D: .; DNA: TGTGCCACCAGCAGTCGGGAAGGCTACACCTTC; CDR3: CATSSREGYTF
length: 13; V: TRBV27; J: TRBJ2-1; D: .; DNA: TGTGCCAGCAGTTTGGCGGTAAAGGATGAGCAGTTCTTC; CDR3: CASSLAVKDEQFF